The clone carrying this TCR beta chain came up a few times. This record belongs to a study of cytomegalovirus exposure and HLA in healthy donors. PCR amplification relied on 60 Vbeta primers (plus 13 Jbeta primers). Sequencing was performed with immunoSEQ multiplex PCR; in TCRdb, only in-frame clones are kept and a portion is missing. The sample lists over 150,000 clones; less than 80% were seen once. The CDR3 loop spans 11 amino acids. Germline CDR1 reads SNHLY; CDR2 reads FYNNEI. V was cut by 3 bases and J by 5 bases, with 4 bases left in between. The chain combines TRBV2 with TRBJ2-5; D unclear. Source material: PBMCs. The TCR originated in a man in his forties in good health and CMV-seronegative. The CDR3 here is CASSERETQYF. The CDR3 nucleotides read TGTGCCAGCAGTGAGAGGGAGACCCAGTACTTC.